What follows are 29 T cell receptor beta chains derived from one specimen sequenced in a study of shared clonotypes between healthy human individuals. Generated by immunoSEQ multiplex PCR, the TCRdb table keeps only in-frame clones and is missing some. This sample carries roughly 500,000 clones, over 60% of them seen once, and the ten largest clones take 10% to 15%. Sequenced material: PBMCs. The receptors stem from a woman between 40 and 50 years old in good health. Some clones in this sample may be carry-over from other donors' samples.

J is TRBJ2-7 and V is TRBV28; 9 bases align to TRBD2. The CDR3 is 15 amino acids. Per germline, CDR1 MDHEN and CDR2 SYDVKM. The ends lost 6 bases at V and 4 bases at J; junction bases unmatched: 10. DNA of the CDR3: TGTGCCAGCAGGCCTTATCTGGCGGGAGGGTACGAGCAGTACTTC. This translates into CASRPYLAGGYEQYF.

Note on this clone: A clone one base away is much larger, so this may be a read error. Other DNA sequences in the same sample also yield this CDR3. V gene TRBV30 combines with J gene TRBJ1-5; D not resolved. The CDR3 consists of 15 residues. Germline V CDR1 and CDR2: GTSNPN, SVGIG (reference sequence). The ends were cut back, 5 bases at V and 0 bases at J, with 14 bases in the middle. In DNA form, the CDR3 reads TGTGCCTGGTCCTCTAGGCTGGATAGCAATCAGCCCCAGCATTTT. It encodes CAWSSRLDSNQPQHF.

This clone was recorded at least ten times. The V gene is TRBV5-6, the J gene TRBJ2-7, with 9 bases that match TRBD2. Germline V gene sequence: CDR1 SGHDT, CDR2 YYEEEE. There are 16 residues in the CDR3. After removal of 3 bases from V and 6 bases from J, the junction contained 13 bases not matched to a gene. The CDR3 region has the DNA TGTGCCAGCAGCTGGGGGACCGGGACTAGCTTTTCCGAGCAGTACTTC. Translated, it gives CASSWGTGTSFSEQYF.

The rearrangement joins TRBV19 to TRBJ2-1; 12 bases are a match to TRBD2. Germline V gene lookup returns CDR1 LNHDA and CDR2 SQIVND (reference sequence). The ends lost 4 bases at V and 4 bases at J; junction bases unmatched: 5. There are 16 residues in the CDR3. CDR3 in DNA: TGTGCCAGTAGTACCACACTAGCGGGAGGATACAATGAGCAGTTCTTC. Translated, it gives CASSTTLAGGYNEQFF.

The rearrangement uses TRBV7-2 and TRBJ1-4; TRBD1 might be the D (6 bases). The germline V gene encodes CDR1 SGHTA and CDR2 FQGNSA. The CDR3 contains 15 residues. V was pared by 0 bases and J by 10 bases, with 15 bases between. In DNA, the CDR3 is TGTGCCAGCAGCTTAGCGTTGGCAGGGGAGGGAAAACTGTTTTTT. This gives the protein CASSLALAGEGKLFF.

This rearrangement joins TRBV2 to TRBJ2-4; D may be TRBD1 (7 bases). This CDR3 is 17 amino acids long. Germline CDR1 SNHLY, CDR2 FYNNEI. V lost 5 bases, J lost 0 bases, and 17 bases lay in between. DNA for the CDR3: TGTGCCAGCAGTCCGATGGCAGGGGGGCTAGCCAAAAACATTCAGTACTTC. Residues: CASSPMAGGLAKNIQYF.

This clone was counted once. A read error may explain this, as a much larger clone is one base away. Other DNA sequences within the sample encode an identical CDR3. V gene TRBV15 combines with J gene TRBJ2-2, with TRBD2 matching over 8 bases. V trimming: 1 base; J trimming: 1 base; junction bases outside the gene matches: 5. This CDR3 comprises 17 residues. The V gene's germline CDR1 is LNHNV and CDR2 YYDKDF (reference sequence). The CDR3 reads CATSRGGSGRNTGELFF. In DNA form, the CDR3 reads TGTGCCACCAGCAGAGGGGGGAGCGGGAGGAACACCGGGGAGCTGTTTTTT.

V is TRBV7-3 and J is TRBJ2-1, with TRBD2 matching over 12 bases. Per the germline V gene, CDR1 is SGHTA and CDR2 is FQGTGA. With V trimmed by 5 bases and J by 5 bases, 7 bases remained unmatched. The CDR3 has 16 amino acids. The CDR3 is CASSRTSGAPNNEQFF. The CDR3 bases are TGTGCCAGCAGCAGGACTAGCGGGGCTCCAAACAATGAGCAGTTCTTC. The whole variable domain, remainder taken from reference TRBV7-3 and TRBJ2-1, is GAGVSQTPSNKVTEKGKYVELRCDPISGHTALYWYRQSLGQGPEFLIYFQGTGAADDSGLPNDRFFAVRPEGSVSTLKIQRTERGDSAVYLCASSRTSGAPNNEQFFGPGTRLTVL.

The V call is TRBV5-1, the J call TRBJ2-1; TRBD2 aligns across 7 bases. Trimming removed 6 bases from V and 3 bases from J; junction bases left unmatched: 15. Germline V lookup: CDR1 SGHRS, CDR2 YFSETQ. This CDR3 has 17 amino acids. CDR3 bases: TGCGCCAGCACCTTCCGAGCGGGACCTGGGGGCTACAATGAGCAGTTCTTC. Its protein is CASTFRAGPGGYNEQFF.

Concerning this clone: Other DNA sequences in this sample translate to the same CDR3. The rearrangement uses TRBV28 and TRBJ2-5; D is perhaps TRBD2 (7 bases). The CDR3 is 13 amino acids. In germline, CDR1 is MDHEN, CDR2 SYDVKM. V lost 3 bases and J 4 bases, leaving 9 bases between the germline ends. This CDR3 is CASSLGGGETQYF. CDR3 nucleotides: TGTGCCAGCAGTTTGGGAGGGGGAGAGACCCAGTACTTC.

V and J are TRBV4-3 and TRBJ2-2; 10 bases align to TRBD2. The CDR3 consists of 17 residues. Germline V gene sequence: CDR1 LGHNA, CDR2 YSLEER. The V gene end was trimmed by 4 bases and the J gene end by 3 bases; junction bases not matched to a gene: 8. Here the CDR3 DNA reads TGCGCCAGCAGCCCTCTGGGACTAGCGATCTACACCGGGGAGCTGTTTTTT. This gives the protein CASSPLGLAIYTGELFF.

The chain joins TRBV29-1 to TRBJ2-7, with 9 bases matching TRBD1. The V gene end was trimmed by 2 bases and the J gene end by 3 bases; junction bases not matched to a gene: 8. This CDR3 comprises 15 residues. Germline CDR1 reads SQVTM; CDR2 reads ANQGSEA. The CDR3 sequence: CSVEQGRDRDYEQYF. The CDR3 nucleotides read TGCAGCGTTGAACAAGGCCGGGACAGGGACTACGAGCAGTACTTC.

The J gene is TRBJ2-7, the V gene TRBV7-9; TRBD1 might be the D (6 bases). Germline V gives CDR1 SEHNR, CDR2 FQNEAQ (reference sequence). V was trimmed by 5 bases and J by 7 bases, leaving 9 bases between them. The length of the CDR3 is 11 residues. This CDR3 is CASSRDIEQYF. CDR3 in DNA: TGTGCCAGCAGCCGGGACATAGAGCAGTACTTC. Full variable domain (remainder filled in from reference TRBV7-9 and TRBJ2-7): DTGVSQNPRHKITKRGQNVTFRCDPISEHNRLYWYRQTLGQGPEFLTYFQNEAQLEKSRLLSDRFSAERPKGSFSTLEIQRTEQGDSAMYLCASSRDIEQYFGPGTRLTVT.

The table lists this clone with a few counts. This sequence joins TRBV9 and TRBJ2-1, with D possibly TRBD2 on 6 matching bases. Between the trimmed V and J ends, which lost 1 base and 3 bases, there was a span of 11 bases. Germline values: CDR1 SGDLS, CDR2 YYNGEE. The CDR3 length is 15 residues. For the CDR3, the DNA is TGTGCCAGCAGCGTAACGGGAGAGGACTACAATGAGCAGTTCTTC. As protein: CASSVTGEDYNEQFF.

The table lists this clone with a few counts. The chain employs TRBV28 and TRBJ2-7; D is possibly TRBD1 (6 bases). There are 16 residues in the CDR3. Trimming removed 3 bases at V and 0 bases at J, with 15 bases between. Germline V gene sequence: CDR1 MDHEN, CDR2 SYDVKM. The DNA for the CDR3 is TGTGCCAGCAGTTTCAGGCTCTGGGACAACTCCTACGAGCAGTACTTC. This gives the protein CASSFRLWDNSYEQYF. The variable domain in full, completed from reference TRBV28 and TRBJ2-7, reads DVKVTQSSRYLVKRTGEKVFLECVQDMDHENMFWYRQDPGLGLRLIYFSYDVKMKEKGDIPEGYSVSREKKERFSLILESASTNQTSMYLCASSFRLWDNSYEQYFGPGTRLTVT.

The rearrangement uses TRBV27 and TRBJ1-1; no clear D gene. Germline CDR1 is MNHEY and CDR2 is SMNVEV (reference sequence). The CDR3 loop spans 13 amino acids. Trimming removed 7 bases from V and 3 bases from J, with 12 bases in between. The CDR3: CASTGLVDTEAFF. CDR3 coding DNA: TGTGCCAGCACCGGACTGGTTGACACTGAAGCTTTCTTT.

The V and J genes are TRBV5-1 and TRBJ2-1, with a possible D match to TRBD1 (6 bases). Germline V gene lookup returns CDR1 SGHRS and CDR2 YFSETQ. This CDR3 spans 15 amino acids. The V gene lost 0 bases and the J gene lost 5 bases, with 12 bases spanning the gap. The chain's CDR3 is CASSLEAGTNNEQFF. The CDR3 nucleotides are TGCGCCAGCAGCTTGGAGGCAGGGACAAACAATGAGCAGTTCTTC.

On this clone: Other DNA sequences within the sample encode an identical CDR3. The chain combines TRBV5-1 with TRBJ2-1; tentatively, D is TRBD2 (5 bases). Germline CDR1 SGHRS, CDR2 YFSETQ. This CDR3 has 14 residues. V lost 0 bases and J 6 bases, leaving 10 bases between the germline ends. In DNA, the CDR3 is TGCGCCAGCAGCTTGGGGCTAGCAGGCAATGAGCAGTTCTTC. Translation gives CASSLGLAGNEQFF.

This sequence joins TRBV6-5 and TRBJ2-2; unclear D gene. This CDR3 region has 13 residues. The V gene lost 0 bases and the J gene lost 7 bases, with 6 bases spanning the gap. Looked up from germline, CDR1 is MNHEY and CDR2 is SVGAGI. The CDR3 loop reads CASSYSSVGELFF. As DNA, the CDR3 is TGTGCCAGCAGTTACTCGTCGGTCGGGGAGCTGTTTTTT.

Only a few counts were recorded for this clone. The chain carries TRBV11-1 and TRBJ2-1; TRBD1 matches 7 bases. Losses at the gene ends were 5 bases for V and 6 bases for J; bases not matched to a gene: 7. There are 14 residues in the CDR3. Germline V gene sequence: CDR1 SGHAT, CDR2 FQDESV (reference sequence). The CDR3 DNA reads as TGTGCCAGCAGCGCATTGACAGGGCGCAATGAGCAGTTCTTC. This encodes CASSALTGRNEQFF.

The CDR3 nucleotides are TGCGCCAGCAGCCAAGCCCCGGGACTAGAGTACAATGAGCAGTTCTTC. This encodes CASSQAPGLEYNEQFF. The chain links TRBV4-3 to TRBJ2-1, with 8 bases that match TRBD2. Trimming removed 1 base from V and 4 bases from J; junction bases left unmatched: 6. CDR3 size: 16 residues. Germline lookup yields CDR1 LGHNA and CDR2 YSLEER.

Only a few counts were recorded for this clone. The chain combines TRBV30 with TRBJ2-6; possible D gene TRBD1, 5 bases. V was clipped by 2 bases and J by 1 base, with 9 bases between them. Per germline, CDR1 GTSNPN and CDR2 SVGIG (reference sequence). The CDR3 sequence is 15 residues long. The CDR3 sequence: CAWSRAGSGANVLTF. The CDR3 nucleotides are TGTGCCTGGAGTAGGGCAGGGTCTGGGGCCAACGTCCTGACTTTC.

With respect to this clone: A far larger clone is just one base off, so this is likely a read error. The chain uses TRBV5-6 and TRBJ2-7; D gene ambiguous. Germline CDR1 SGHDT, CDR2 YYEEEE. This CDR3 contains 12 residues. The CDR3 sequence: CASSLRSYGQYF. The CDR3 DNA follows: TGTGCCAGCAGCTTGAGGAGCTACGGGCAGTACTTC.

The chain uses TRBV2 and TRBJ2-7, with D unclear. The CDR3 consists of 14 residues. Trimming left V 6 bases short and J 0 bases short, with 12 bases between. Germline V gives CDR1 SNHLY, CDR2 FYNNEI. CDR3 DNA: TGTGCCAGCAGGGATACCTCAAACTCCTACGAGCAGTACTTC. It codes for CASRDTSNSYEQYF. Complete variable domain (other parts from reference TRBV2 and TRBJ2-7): EPEVTQTPSHQVTQMGQEVILRCVPISNHLYFYWYRQILGQKVEFLVSFYNNEISEKSEIFDDQFSVERPDGSNFTLKIRSTKLEDSAMYFCASRDTSNSYEQYFGPGTRLTVT.

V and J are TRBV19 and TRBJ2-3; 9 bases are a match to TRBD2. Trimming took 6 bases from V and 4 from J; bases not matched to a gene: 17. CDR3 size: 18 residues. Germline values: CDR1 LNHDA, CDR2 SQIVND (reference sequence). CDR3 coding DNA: TGTGCCAGTAGCGGTGGGGCTAGCGGGACCGGTGGTGCAGATACGCAGTATTTT. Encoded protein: CASSGGASGTGGADTQYF.

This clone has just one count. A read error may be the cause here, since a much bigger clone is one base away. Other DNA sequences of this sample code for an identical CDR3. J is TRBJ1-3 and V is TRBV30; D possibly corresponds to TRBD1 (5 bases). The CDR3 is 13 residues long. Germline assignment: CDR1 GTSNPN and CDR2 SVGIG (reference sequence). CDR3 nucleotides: TGTGCCTGGAGAGGTCTGGGGGGAAACACCATATATTTC. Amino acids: CAWRGLGGNTIYF.

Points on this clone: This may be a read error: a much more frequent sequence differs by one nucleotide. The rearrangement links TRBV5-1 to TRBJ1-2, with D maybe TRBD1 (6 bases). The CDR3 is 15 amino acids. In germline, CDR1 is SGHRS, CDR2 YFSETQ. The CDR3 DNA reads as TGCGCCAGCAGCTTGGGGATTGGGGGCAGGGATGGCTGCACCTTC. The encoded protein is CASSLGIGGRDGCTF.

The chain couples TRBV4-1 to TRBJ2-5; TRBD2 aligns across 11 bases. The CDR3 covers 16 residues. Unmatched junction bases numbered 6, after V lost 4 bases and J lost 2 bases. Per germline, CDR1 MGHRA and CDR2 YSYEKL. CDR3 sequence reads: CASSRYGTSGQETQYF. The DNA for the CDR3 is TGCGCCAGCAGCCGCTATGGGACTAGCGGACAAGAGACCCAGTACTTC.

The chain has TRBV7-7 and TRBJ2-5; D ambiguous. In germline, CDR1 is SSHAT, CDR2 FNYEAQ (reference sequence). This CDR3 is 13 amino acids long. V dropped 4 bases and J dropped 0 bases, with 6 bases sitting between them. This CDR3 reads CASSSLNQETQYF. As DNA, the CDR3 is TGTGCCAGCAGCTCGTTAAACCAAGAGACCCAGTACTTC.